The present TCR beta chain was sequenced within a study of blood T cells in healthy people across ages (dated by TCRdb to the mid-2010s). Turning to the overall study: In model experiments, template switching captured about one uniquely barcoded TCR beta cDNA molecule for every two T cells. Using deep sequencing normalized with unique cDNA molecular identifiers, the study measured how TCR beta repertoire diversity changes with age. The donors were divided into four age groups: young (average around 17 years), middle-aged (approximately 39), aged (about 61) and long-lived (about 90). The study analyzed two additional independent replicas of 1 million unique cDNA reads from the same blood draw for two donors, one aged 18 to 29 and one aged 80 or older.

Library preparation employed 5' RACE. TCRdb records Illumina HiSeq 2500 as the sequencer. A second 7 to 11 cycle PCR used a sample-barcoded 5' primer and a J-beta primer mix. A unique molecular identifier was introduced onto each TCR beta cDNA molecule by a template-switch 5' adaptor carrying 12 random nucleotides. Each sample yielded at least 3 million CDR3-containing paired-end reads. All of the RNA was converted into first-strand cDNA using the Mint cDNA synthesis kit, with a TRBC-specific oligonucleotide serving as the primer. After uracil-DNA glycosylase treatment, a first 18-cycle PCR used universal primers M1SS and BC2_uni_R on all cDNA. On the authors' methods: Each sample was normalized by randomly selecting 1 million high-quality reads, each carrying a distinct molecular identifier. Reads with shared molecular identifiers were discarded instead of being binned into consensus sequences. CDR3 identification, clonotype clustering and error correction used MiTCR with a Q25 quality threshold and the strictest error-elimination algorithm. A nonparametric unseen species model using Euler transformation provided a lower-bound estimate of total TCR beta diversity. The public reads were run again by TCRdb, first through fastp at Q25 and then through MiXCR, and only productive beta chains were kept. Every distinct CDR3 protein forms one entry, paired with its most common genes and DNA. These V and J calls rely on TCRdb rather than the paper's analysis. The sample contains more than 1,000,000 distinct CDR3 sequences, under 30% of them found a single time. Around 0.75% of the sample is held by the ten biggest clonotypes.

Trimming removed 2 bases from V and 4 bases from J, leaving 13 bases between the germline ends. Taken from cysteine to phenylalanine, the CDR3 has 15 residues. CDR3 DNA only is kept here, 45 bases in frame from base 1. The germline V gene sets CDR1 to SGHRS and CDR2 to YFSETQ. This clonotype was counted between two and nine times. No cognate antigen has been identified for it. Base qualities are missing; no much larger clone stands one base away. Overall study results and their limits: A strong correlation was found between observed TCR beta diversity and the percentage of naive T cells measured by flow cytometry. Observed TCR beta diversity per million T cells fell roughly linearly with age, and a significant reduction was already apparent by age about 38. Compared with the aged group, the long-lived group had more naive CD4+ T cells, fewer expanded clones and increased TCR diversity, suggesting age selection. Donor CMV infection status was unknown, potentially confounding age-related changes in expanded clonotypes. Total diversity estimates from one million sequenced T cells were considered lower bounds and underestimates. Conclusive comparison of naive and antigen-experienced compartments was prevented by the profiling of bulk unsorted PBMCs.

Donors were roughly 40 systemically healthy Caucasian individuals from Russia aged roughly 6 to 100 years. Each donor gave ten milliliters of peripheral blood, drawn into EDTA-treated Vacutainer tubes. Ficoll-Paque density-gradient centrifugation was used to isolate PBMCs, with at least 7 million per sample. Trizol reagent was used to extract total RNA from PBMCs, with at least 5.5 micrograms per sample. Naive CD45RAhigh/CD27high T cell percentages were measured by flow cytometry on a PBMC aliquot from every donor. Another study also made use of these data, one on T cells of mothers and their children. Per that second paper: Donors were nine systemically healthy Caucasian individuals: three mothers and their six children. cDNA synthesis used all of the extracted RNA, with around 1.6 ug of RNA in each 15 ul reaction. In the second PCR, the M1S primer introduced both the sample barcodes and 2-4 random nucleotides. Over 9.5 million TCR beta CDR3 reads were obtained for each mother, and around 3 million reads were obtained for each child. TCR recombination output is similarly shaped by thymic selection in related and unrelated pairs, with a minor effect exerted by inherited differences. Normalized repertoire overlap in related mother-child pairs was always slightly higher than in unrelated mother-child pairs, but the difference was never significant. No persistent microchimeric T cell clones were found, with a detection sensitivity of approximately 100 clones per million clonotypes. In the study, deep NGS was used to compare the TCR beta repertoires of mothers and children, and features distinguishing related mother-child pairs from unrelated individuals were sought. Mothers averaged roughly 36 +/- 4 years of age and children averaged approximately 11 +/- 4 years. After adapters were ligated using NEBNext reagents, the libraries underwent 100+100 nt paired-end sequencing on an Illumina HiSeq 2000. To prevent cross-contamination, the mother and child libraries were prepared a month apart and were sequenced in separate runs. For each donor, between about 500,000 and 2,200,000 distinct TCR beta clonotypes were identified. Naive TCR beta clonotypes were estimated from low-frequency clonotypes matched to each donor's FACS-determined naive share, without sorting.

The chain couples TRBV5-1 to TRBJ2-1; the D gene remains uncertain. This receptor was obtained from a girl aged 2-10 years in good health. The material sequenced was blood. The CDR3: CASSFGGIPYNEQFF. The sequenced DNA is TGCGCCAGCAGCTTTGGTGGGATTCCTTACAATGAGCAGTTCTTC.